The 17 T cell receptor beta chains below were found in one sample sequenced in a study of radiation and T cells in renal cell carcinoma (dated by TCRdb to the early 2020s). The time point label corresponds to: blood 4 weeks post-SBRT, at nephrectomy. The meaning of the sample's treatment or condition label: 15 Gy SBRT to primary tumor, nephrectomy 4 weeks later. The library came from the immunoSEQ multiplex PCR assay. What TCRdb holds here is the immuneACCESS table cut down to in-frame rearrangements. Part of the clones is not present; checked against another copy, under half of the missing clones reflect an unresolved V gene, and the others are unexplained. For this sample there are some 150,000 clones; 75% to 90% appear just once. Jointly, the top ten make up around a sixth of the sample. Sequenced here: blood, sampled from a patient whose treatment included radiotherapy and nephrectomy. The receptor set was obtained from a woman aged 45-60 years with renal cell carcinoma.

This chain connects TRBV7-6 to TRBJ2-5; 8 bases are shared with TRBD2. Germline values: CDR1 SGHVS, CDR2 FNYEAQ. With 4 bases clipped from V and 5 bases from J, the junction kept 3 bases outside the gene matches. This CDR3 contains 13 residues. DNA for the CDR3: TGTGCCAGCAGCTATAGCGGGGCTGAGACCCAGTACTTC. This sequence encodes CASSYSGAETQYF.

Only one count was recorded for this clone. This chain uses TRBV9 with TRBJ1-3; D might be TRBD1 (6 bases). Germline-derived CDR1 and CDR2 are SGDLS and YYNGEE. The CDR3 spans 16 residues. The ends were cut back, 3 bases at V and 0 bases at J, with 13 bases in the middle. The CDR3 DNA reads as TGTGCCAGCAGCGCGACAGGTGATAGCTCTGGAAACACCATATATTTT. Its protein product is CASSATGDSSGNTIYF.

This clone was recorded once. This chain links TRBV6-1 with TRBJ1-5; TRBD1 matches 11 bases. This CDR3 has 18 amino acids. CDR1 MNHNS and CDR2 SASEGT come from the germline V gene. Losses at the gene ends were 2 bases for V and 1 base for J; bases not matched to a gene: 7. CDR3 sequence reads: CASSEWGQGGESNQPQHF. In nucleotides, the CDR3 is TGTGCCAGCAGTGAATGGGGACAGGGGGGAGAAAGCAATCAGCCCCAGCATTTT.

This chain joins TRBV6-5 and TRBJ1-2; TRBD1 agrees at 9 bases. Unmatched junction bases numbered 4, after V lost 6 bases and J lost 8 bases. The CDR3 consists of 12 residues. Germline V lookup: CDR1 MNHEY, CDR2 SVGAGI. Here the CDR3 DNA reads TGTGCCAGCAGACAGGGGGCGGAGGGCTACACCTTC. It specifies CASRQGAEGYTF.

Only a few counts were recorded for this clone. The V call is TRBV19, the J call TRBJ1-2, with TRBD1 matching 8 bases. Per the germline V gene, CDR1 is LNHDA and CDR2 is SQIVND (reference sequence). The trim removed 5 bases at V and 4 bases at J, leaving 3 bases unmatched. The CDR3 has 13 residues. The CDR3 DNA reads TGTGCCAGTAGTCGACAGGGGACCTATGGCTACACCTTC. It translates to CASSRQGTYGYTF.

The gene calls are TRBV7-9 and TRBJ1-1; TRBD1 aligns across 8 bases. Germline loops: CDR1 SEHNR, CDR2 FQNEAQ (reference sequence). The CDR3 consists of 16 residues. The V segment lost 10 bases and the J segment 4 bases; nucleotides outside the gene matches: 17. The CDR3 reads CATPTGTGGLGTEAFF. CDR3 in DNA: TGTGCCACCCCGACCGGGACAGGAGGACTGGGCACTGAAGCTTTCTTT.

The chain joins TRBV5-5 to TRBJ1-3, with a tentative D call TRBD1 (5 bases). V was shortened by 4 bases and J by 2 bases, with 16 bases between the two germline ends. Germline loops: CDR1 SGHKS, CDR2 YYEKEE (reference sequence). CDR3 length equals 16 residues. CDR3 bases: TGTGCCAGCAGCCGAGGGACCCAGCGCGCTGGAAACACCATATATTTT. Translated, it gives CASSRGTQRAGNTIYF.

This sequence joins TRBV7-9 and TRBJ2-3; 11 bases are a match to TRBD1. This CDR3 spans 15 amino acids. With 5 bases clipped from V and 3 bases from J, the junction kept 4 bases outside the gene matches. Germline CDR1 reads SEHNR; CDR2 reads FQNEAQ (reference sequence). The CDR3 coding sequence is TGTGCCAGCAGCCGCGGGACAGGGGGGACAGATACGCAGTATTTT. This sequence encodes CASSRGTGGTDTQYF.

Note on this clone: Other nucleotide sequences from this sample produce the same CDR3. J is TRBJ1-4 and V is TRBV13, with a weak D call TRBD1 (5 bases). Germline CDR1 is PRHDT and CDR2 is FYEKMQ (reference sequence). The germline V and J ends were trimmed by 5 bases and 7 bases, with 20 bases remaining between them. This CDR3 is built from 16 residues. The CDR3, as DNA: TGTGCCAGCAGCCCCGGGGCAGGGTCAGTCGGTGAAAAACTGTTTTTT. It translates to CASSPGAGSVGEKLFF.

The V and J genes are TRBV29-1 and TRBJ2-1, with 9 bases that match TRBD1. This CDR3 has 14 residues. CDR1 and CDR2 (germline): SQVTM, ANQGSEA. Losses at the gene ends were 1 base for V and 4 bases for J; bases not matched to a gene: 2. The CDR3 nucleotides read TGCAGCGTTGAAGGGACAGGGGAATACAATGAGCAGTTCTTC. The encoded protein is CSVEGTGEYNEQFF.

The chain uses TRBV6-6 and TRBJ2-1; D is uncertain. The germline V gene encodes CDR1 MNHNY and CDR2 SVGAGI (reference sequence). The CDR3 spans 12 residues. Trimming took 6 bases from V and 8 from J, leaving 11 bases between them. The CDR3 sequence: CASSRVRDEQFF. The CDR3 nucleotides are TGTGCCAGCAGCCGCGTACGTGATGAGCAGTTCTTC.

The gene calls are TRBV19 and TRBJ2-7; 15 bases line up with TRBD2. Per the germline V gene, CDR1 is LNHDA and CDR2 is SQIVND (reference sequence). Germline trimming cut 4 bases from V and 6 bases from J; bases unmatched to any gene: 7. The CDR3 extends over 16 amino acids. For the CDR3, the DNA is TGTGCCAGTAGTACCGGGACTAGCGGGAGGTTAAGCGAGCAGTACTTC. Translation: CASSTGTSGRLSEQYF.

This chain joins TRBV19 and TRBJ1-2; the D gene is possibly TRBD1 (6 bases). This CDR3 contains 14 residues. Germline CDR1 reads LNHDA; CDR2 reads SQIVND (reference sequence). The ends were cut back, 6 bases at V and 4 bases at J, with 15 bases in the middle. The CDR3 DNA follows: TGTGCCAGTAGCACAGGGTCCATAAGCTATGGCTACACCTTC. This gives the protein CASSTGSISYGYTF.

The V and J genes are TRBV6-5 and TRBJ1-1; D remains ambiguous. The V end lost 0 bases, the J end lost 10 bases, and 12 bases lay between the germline ends. CDR3 length equals 13 residues. Germline V gene lookup returns CDR1 MNHEY and CDR2 SVGAGI. DNA of the CDR3: TGTGCCAGCAGTTACTCACCTCAAAGGAGAGCTTTCTTT. Translated, it gives CASSYSPQRRAFF.

This chain links TRBV7-9 with TRBJ1-2; D is undetermined. The CDR3 has 15 residues. V lost 6 bases and J lost 0, with 14 bases in between. Germline V gives CDR1 SEHNR, CDR2 FQNEAQ (reference sequence). The CDR3 nucleotides read TGTGCCAGCAGGTTAAAGGAGGGCCCTAACTATGGCTACACCTTC. Encoded protein: CASRLKEGPNYGYTF.

This clone was counted only a few times. This chain uses TRBV25-1 with TRBJ1-1; D is uncertain. The length of the CDR3 is 14 residues. Germline-derived CDR1 and CDR2 are MGHDK and SYGVNS. V lost 3 bases and J 1 base, leaving 9 bases between the germline ends. The CDR3 sequence: CASSDEWRNTEAFF. In DNA form, the CDR3 reads TGTGCCAGCAGTGATGAATGGAGGAACACTGAAGCTTTCTTT.

The V gene is TRBV5-4, the J gene TRBJ1-4, with D possibly being TRBD1 (6 bases). The CDR3 totals 16 residues. Germline V CDR1 and CDR2: SGHNT, YYREEE (reference sequence). The ends were cut back, 4 bases at V and 2 bases at J, with 15 bases in the middle. The CDR3 DNA reads TGTGCCAGCAGCACCATCGCGGACAGTACTAATGAAAAACTGTTTTTT. The encoded protein is CASSTIADSTNEKLFF.